The following is a T cell receptor beta chain sequence with its context. The CDR3 consists of 11 residues. The V and J ends lost 4 bases and 3 bases respectively, with 4 bases between them. Germline values: CDR1 SEHNR, CDR2 FQNEAQ (reference sequence). Assay: immunoSEQ multiplex PCR; the TCRdb copy retains only in-frame clones and omits some. This sample yields 250,000 to 400,000 clones, of which 85% are seen a single time; 1.5% to 2% belongs to the top ten. The data stem from a study of blood T cell repertoires in COVID-19. The V and J genes are TRBV7-9 and TRBJ2-7; D is undetermined. This clonotype was obtained from a woman aged 25 to 39 who had been exposed to COVID-19. Sequenced: PBMCs or T cells enriched from blood (not recorded which). The CDR3 nucleotides read TGTGCCAGCAGCTCAGACTACGAGCAGTACTTC. Translation: CASSSDYEQYF.